The clone carrying this T cell receptor (beta chain) was picked up a small number of times. Its antigen remains unknown. This sample stems from a study of vaccination and CD4 T cells after COVID-19. At the level of the study: Control cultures received a CEFX pool, an HIV-1 Nef pool, or no peptide. Findings and caveats of the study: For convalescent patients, a median approximately 84% of reactive clones surfaced exclusively after vaccination.

Oncomine TCR Beta short-read sequencing was applied to DNA from cultured CD4+ T cells. From the PCR reads, TCRdb called clonotypes with MiXCR, one entry per CDR3 protein. This sample carries some 17,000 distinct CDR3 sequences, 40% of them seen once, and the ten largest clones take around 8%. Treatment described: approximately 10-day PBMC culture with coronavirus spike peptide pools or control peptides (ViraFEST assay). Each well received fewer than 2.5 million PBMCs, cultured with 8 to 10 IU/ml IL-2 and roughly 10 ug/ml peptide pools. This CDR3 has 16 amino acids. The V end was cut by 5 bases, the J end by 4 bases, with 18 bases between. CDR1 is SGHNT, CDR2 YENEEA, per germline.

This chain connects TRBV11-3 to TRBJ2-1, with a weak D call TRBD2 (6 bases). The sample taken for sequencing was CD4+ T cells from blood, cultured in vitro. The sequence was collected from a human donor who had recovered from COVID-19. CDR3 sequence: CASSPGVTRGYNEQFF. The CDR3, as DNA: TGTGCCAGCAGCCCCGGAGTGACTAGAGGGTACAATGAGCAGTTCTTC. Full variable domain (rest looked up from reference TRBV11-3 and TRBJ2-1): EAGVVQSPRYKIIEKKQPVAFWCNPISGHNTLYWYLQNLGQGPELLIRYENEEAVDDSQLPKDRFSAERLKGVDSTLKIQPAELGDSAVYLCASSPGVTRGYNEQFFGPGTRLTVL.